This passage covers 31 T cell receptor beta chains from one sample sequenced in a study of blood T cell repertoires in COVID-19. Libraries were prepared by immunoSEQ multiplex PCR; TCRdb keeps only in-frame clonotypes and omits some of them. The profile covers about 140,000 clones, with roughly 79% appearing a single time and around 8.5% taken by the ten largest. The sequencing input was peripheral blood. The receptor set was obtained from a human donor in a cohort sampled during active COVID-19.

The chain couples TRBV28 to TRBJ2-7; 7 bases align to TRBD2. In germline, CDR1 is MDHEN, CDR2 SYDVKM. Trimming cost V 3 bases and J 0 bases; bases outside gene matches: 5. There are 15 residues in the CDR3. The CDR3 loop is CASSFLKRGSYEQYF. CDR3 nucleotide sequence: TGTGCCAGCAGTTTCCTAAAGCGGGGCTCCTACGAGCAGTACTTC. The entire variable domain, with the rest obtained from reference TRBV28 and TRBJ2-7, is as follows: DVKVTQSSRYLVKRTGEKVFLECVQDMDHENMFWYRQDPGLGLRLIYFSYDVKMKEKGDIPEGYSVSREKKERFSLILESASTNQTSMYLCASSFLKRGSYEQYFGPGTRLTVT.

V is TRBV7-2 and J is TRBJ2-1, with TRBD1 matching over 7 bases. The J segment lost 4 bases and the V segment lost 5 bases, leaving 2 bases of the junction unmatched. The germline V gene has CDR1 SGHTA and CDR2 FQGNSA. CDR3 length equals 13 residues. The CDR3 DNA follows: TGTGCCAGCAGCATACAGGGGTACAATGAGCAGTTCTTC. Its translation: CASSIQGYNEQFF.

The genes are TRBV7-3 and TRBJ2-3, with 15 bases fitting TRBD2. The CDR3 is 16 amino acids. Unmatched junction bases numbered 7, after V lost 6 bases and J lost 6 bases. Germline V gives CDR1 SGHTA, CDR2 FQGTGA. CDR3 sequence: CASSPGLAGGFDTQYF. CDR3 DNA: TGTGCCAGCAGTCCCGGACTAGCGGGAGGGTTCGATACGCAGTATTTT.

In regard to this clone: Other DNA sequences in this specimen translate into the identical CDR3. The J gene is TRBJ1-1, the V gene TRBV6-2 or TRBV6-3; D perhaps matches TRBD1 (6 bases). The CDR3 contains 14 residues. V lost 2 bases to trimming and J lost 3 bases, with 10 bases between them. Germline V lookup: CDR1 MNHEY, CDR2 SVGEGT. CDR3 protein: CASSYAGADTEAFF. The DNA of the CDR3 is TGTGCCAGCAGTTACGCGGGGGCAGACACTGAAGCTTTCTTT.

On this clone itself: The germline gene is not matched at one end of the junction; a read error may be the cause. V usage is TRBV7-9 and J usage is TRBJ2-7, with D possibly being TRBD1 (6 bases). The CDR3 is 13 residues long. The germline CDR1 and CDR2 sequences are SEHNR and FQNEAQ (reference sequence). The CDR3 region has the DNA TGTGCCAGCAGCTTCGGGACATCCTTCGAGCAGTACTTC. Translated: CASSFGTSFEQYF.

The chain combines TRBV5-1 with TRBJ2-1; 9 bases fit TRBD1. CDR3 length: 15 residues. Germline V gene lookup returns CDR1 SGHRS and CDR2 YFSETQ. V shed 0 bases, J shed 4 bases, and the junction held 2 bases outside the gene matches. Written as DNA, the CDR3 is TGCGCCAGCAGCTTGGGGGACAGGGATTACAATGAGCAGTTCTTC. Its translation: CASSLGDRDYNEQFF.

The genes are TRBV16 and TRBJ2-6; TRBD2 might be the D (6 bases). The CDR3 is 17 amino acids. V gave up 4 bases and J gave up 0 bases, with 13 bases separating them. Per the germline V gene, CDR1 is KGHSY and CDR2 is FQNENV. CDR3 nucleotide sequence: TGTGCCAGCAGCCCGAGGGGACTTGGCTCTGGGGCCAACGTCCTGACTTTC. Translating gives CASSPRGLGSGANVLTF.

The chain joins TRBV20-1 to TRBJ1-2; D uncertain. This CDR3 spans 11 amino acids. Germline values: CDR1 DFQATT, CDR2 SNEGSKA (reference sequence). Deletions cut 7 bases from V and 1 base from J, with 7 bases between. The CDR3 loop is CSGGVNYGYTF. The CDR3 nucleotides are TGCAGTGGGGGAGTTAACTATGGCTACACCTTC.

V usage is TRBV5-6 and J usage is TRBJ2-7; D unclear. Per the germline V gene, CDR1 is SGHDT and CDR2 is YYEEEE. This CDR3 comprises 13 residues. V dropped 0 bases and J dropped 0 bases, with 4 bases sitting between them. The CDR3 nucleotides are TGTGCCAGCAGCTTGGTTAGCTCCTACGAGCAGTACTTC. Encoded protein: CASSLVSSYEQYF.

The genes are TRBV18 and TRBJ2-1; D perhaps matches TRBD1 (5 bases). Germline V CDR1 and CDR2: KGHSH, LQKENI. The CDR3 has 14 amino acids. Trimming shortened V by 1 base and J by 8 bases, and 12 bases separated the two germline ends. The CDR3 reads CASSPRSDRDEQFF. The CDR3 nucleotides are TGTGCCAGCTCACCACGGTCCGACAGAGATGAGCAGTTCTTC. Combining the CDR3 with reference TRBV18 and TRBJ2-1 gives the whole variable domain NAGVMQNPRHLVRRRGQEARLRCSPMKGHSHVYWYRQLPEEGLKFMVYLQKENIIDESGMPKERFSAEFPKEGPSILRIQQVVRGDSAAYFCASSPRSDRDEQFFGPGTRLTVL.

The chain links TRBV5-1 to TRBJ2-7; 7 bases map to TRBD2. Germline CDR1 is SGHRS and CDR2 is YFSETQ. Trimming at V came to 4 bases and at J to 4 bases, leaving 8 bases not matched to a gene. The CDR3 length is 14 residues. The CDR3 region is CASSVAGAGYEQYF. The CDR3 bases are TGCGCCAGCAGCGTTGCGGGAGCGGGGTACGAGCAGTACTTC.

This clone occurred once. The rearrangement joins TRBV28 to TRBJ1-2, with 9 positions matching TRBD1. V shed 6 bases and J 6 bases; nucleotides not matched to a gene: 5. Germline V lookup: CDR1 MDHEN, CDR2 SYDVKM. The CDR3 has 13 residues. CDR3: CASSGQGNDGYTF. CDR3 in DNA: TGTGCCAGCAGCGGACAGGGGAACGATGGCTACACCTTC.

The chain uses TRBV28 and TRBJ1-3, with a tentative D call TRBD1 (6 bases). The germline V gene encodes CDR1 MDHEN and CDR2 SYDVKM. The CDR3 is made up of 17 amino acids. Trimming shortened V by 6 bases and J by 4 bases, and 22 bases separated the two germline ends. This chain's CDR3 is CASRPTQGQGQGNTIYF. The CDR3 DNA follows: TGTGCCAGCAGGCCTACCCAGGGGCAGGGCCAAGGAAACACCATATATTTT.

The chain has TRBV7-9 and TRBJ2-1; the match to TRBD2 covers 9 bases. The CDR3 totals 14 residues. CDR1 is SEHNR and CDR2 is FQNEAQ in the germline V gene (reference sequence). Here the CDR3 DNA reads TGTGCGCCGACCGGGCTAGCGGGATACAATGAGCAGTTCTTC. This encodes CAPTGLAGYNEQFF.

The chain uses TRBV15 and TRBJ2-7, with TRBD2 matching over 12 bases. Trimming removed 1 base from V and 6 bases from J; junction bases left unmatched: 7. CDR3 length equals 16 residues. Germline loops: CDR1 LNHNV, CDR2 YYDKDF (reference sequence). The CDR3 DNA sequence: TGTGCCACCAGCAGAGGATCGACTAGCGGGAGTAGCGAGCAGTACTTC. This encodes CATSRGSTSGSSEQYF.

The chain carries TRBV7-2 and TRBJ2-7; D may be TRBD2 (6 bases). The V and J ends lost 5 bases and 2 bases respectively, with 13 bases between them. CDR3 length: 14 residues. Per the germline V gene, CDR1 is SGHTA and CDR2 is FQGNSA. CDR3 amino acids: CASSRGLFPYEQYF. CDR3 sequence (DNA): TGTGCCAGCAGCAGGGGACTCTTTCCCTACGAGCAGTACTTC.

This clone was seen once. The chain employs TRBV28 and TRBJ2-7, with 8 nucleotides matching TRBD2. CDR1 is MDHEN and CDR2 is SYDVKM in the germline V gene. The junction had 7 bases not matched to a gene; V was cut back by 4 bases and J by 2 bases. This CDR3 region has 15 residues. The CDR3 reads CASSSTSGIPYEQYF. CDR3 coding DNA: TGTGCCAGCAGTTCAACTAGCGGAATCCCCTACGAGCAGTACTTC. Complete variable domain (other parts from reference TRBV28 and TRBJ2-7): DVKVTQSSRYLVKRTGEKVFLECVQDMDHENMFWYRQDPGLGLRLIYFSYDVKMKEKGDIPEGYSVSREKKERFSLILESASTNQTSMYLCASSSTSGIPYEQYFGPGTRLTVT.

The gene calls are TRBV7-2 and TRBJ2-1, with D maybe TRBD2 (6 bases). The CDR3 is 16 amino acids. Germline V gene lookup returns CDR1 SGHTA and CDR2 FQGNSA. V lost 1 base to trimming and J lost 7 bases, with 17 bases between them. CDR3 amino acids: CASSLGAGKMSNEQFF. CDR3 nucleotides: TGTGCCAGCAGCTTAGGTGCGGGGAAAATGTCGAATGAGCAGTTCTTC.

V and J are TRBV28 and TRBJ1-2; 7 nucleotides align to TRBD1. With V trimmed by 2 bases and J by 3 bases, 6 bases remained unmatched. The CDR3 runs to 15 residues. Germline CDR1 MDHEN, CDR2 SYDVKM. CDR3 protein: CASSLGGRGDYGYTF. In nucleotides, the CDR3 is TGTGCCAGCAGTTTAGGAGGCAGGGGGGACTATGGCTACACCTTC.

The chain has TRBV7-2 and TRBJ1-3; D possibly corresponds to TRBD1 (5 bases). V was shortened by 2 bases and J by 3 bases, with 14 bases between the two germline ends. This CDR3 region has 16 residues. The germline V gene encodes CDR1 SGHTA and CDR2 FQGNSA. The CDR3 DNA sequence: TGTGCCAGCAGCTTAAGTTCAGCAGGGTTTGGAAACACCATATATTTT. Translated: CASSLSSAGFGNTIYF. Filled out from reference TRBV7-2 and TRBJ1-3, the complete variable domain reads GAGVSQSPSNKVTEKGKDVELRCDPISGHTALYWYRQSLGQGLEFLIYFQGNSAPDKSGLPSDRFSAERTGGSVSTLTIQRTQQEDSAVYLCASSLSSAGFGNTIYFGEGSWLTVV.

The chain joins TRBV7-3 to TRBJ2-3, with 10 bases that match TRBD2. The germline V gene has CDR1 SGHTA and CDR2 FQGTGA. The CDR3 runs 17 residues. V lost 2 bases, J lost 1 base, and 6 bases stayed unmatched. This CDR3 reads CASSLRLAGVGTDTQYF. Written as DNA, the CDR3 is TGTGCCAGCAGCTTACGCCTAGCGGGAGTAGGCACAGATACGCAGTATTTT.

A few counts support this clone. The chain combines TRBV28 with TRBJ2-2, with 7 bases aligning to TRBD1. J lost 0 bases, V lost 5 bases, and 15 bases had no gene match. The CDR3 is made up of 19 amino acids. CDR1 is MDHEN and CDR2 is SYDVKM in the germline V gene. The CDR3 DNA reads TGTGCCAGCAGTACCCCCTCCTACTCCGACAGGGCGAACACCGGGGAGCTGTTTTTT. Translated: CASSTPSYSDRANTGELFF. Based on the CDR3 plus reference TRBV28 and TRBJ2-2, the full variable domain is DVKVTQSSRYLVKRTGEKVFLECVQDMDHENMFWYRQDPGLGLRLIYFSYDVKMKEKGDIPEGYSVSREKKERFSLILESASTNQTSMYLCASSTPSYSDRANTGELFFGEGSRLTVL.

J is TRBJ1-2 and V is TRBV19, with a weak D call TRBD1 (5 bases). V lost 7 bases and J 3 bases, leaving 24 bases between the germline ends. Germline values: CDR1 LNHDA, CDR2 SQIVND (reference sequence). This CDR3 spans 17 amino acids. The CDR3 loop is CASNGETGRALDYGYTF. CDR3 bases: TGTGCCAGTAATGGGGAAACGGGCAGGGCCCTGGACTATGGCTACACCTTC.

This chain uses TRBV6-2 or TRBV6-3 with TRBJ2-3, with a tentative D call TRBD1 (5 bases). Germline V CDR1 and CDR2: MNHEY, SVGEGT. V lost 6 bases, J lost 0 bases, and 16 bases lay in between. The CDR3 spans 16 residues. The DNA for the CDR3 is TGTGCCAGCAGCAACGTACAGGTGACTAGCACAGATACGCAGTATTTT. Protein product: CASSNVQVTSTDTQYF.

The chain employs TRBV28 and TRBJ2-1, with 9 positions matching TRBD1. The CDR3 loop spans 14 amino acids. Germline trimming cut 6 bases from V and 4 bases from J; bases unmatched to any gene: 4. Germline-derived CDR1 and CDR2 are MDHEN and SYDVKM. DNA for the CDR3: TGTGCCAGCAGGGCCGGGACAGGGTACAATGAGCAGTTCTTC. This gives the protein CASRAGTGYNEQFF.

The chain carries TRBV4-3 and TRBJ1-2, with 8 bases matching TRBD1. The CDR3 has 17 residues. The V segment lost 0 bases and the J segment 4 bases; nucleotides outside the gene matches: 10. Germline loops: CDR1 LGHNA, CDR2 YSLEER. CDR3 loop: CASSQDKRTGLGYGYTF. For the CDR3, the DNA is TGCGCCAGCAGCCAAGATAAGCGGACAGGGTTGGGCTATGGCTACACCTTC.

The V and J genes are TRBV15 and TRBJ2-1; D remains ambiguous. V lost 1 base and J lost 5, with 9 bases in between. CDR1 LNHNV and CDR2 YYDKDF come from the germline V gene (reference sequence). This CDR3 is built from 14 residues. The CDR3 sequence: CATSRVLLNNEQFF. The CDR3 coding sequence is TGTGCCACCAGCAGAGTTCTACTGAACAATGAGCAGTTCTTC.

The CDR3 sequence is CASGGEGADTQYF. CDR3 coding DNA: TGTGCCAGCGGGGGCGAGGGGGCAGATACGCAGTATTTT. This chain connects TRBV7-9 to TRBJ2-3; tentative D call: TRBD1 (6 bases). Germline values: CDR1 SEHNR, CDR2 FQNEAQ (reference sequence). The CDR3 runs 13 residues. Trimming removed 8 bases at V and 4 bases at J, with 13 bases between. Using reference TRBV7-9 and TRBJ2-3 for the parts outside the CDR3, the full variable domain is DTGVSQNPRHKITKRGQNVTFRCDPISEHNRLYWYRQTLGQGPEFLTYFQNEAQLEKSRLLSDRFSAERPKGSFSTLEIQRTEQGDSAMYLCASGGEGADTQYFGPGTRLTVL.

The chain carries TRBV9 and TRBJ2-7; D is undetermined. Germline V gives CDR1 SGDLS, CDR2 YYNGEE. Deletions cut 4 bases from V and 4 bases from J, with 21 bases between. The CDR3 has 16 amino acids. CDR3 nucleotides: TGTGCCAGCAGCTCGAGTCAGAATGCCGCAGGATACGAGCAGTACTTC. It translates to CASSSSQNAAGYEQYF.

The J gene is TRBJ2-5, the V gene TRBV5-4, with TRBD1 matching 7 bases. This CDR3 is built from 14 residues. Germline CDR1 reads SGHNT; CDR2 reads YYREEE (reference sequence). After removal of 4 bases from V and 1 base from J, the junction contained 4 bases not matched to a gene. CDR3 amino acids: CASSLGQVQETQYF. In nucleotides, the CDR3 is TGTGCCAGCAGCCTAGGACAGGTCCAAGAGACCCAGTACTTC. The whole variable domain, remainder taken from reference TRBV5-4 and TRBJ2-5, is ETGVTQSPTHLIKTRGQQVTLRCSSQSGHNTVSWYQQALGQGPQFIFQYYREEENGRGNFPPRFSGLQFPNYSSELNVNALELDDSALYLCASSLGQVQETQYFGPGTRLLVL.

This clone was counted only a few times. This sequence joins TRBV25-1 and TRBJ2-7; 7 positions match TRBD1. Germline CDR1 reads MGHDK; CDR2 reads SYGVNS. The V and J ends lost 1 base and 4 bases, in that order; junction bases with no gene match: 7. The CDR3 loop spans 15 amino acids. The CDR3 spells CASSESRRQGYEQYF. As DNA, the CDR3 is TGTGCCAGCAGTGAATCACGGAGACAGGGTTACGAGCAGTACTTC.